This T cell receptor beta chain was documented in a study of cytomegalovirus exposure and HLA in healthy donors. Germline loops: CDR1 SGHNT, CDR2 YENEEA. Unmatched junction bases numbered 10, after V lost 5 bases and J lost 4 bases. The CDR3 is 16 residues long. These donors, healthy bone marrow donors, were studied. A multiplex PCR was run with 60 Vbeta primers and 13 Jbeta primers. Some clones are missing from TCRdb's copy, which holds only in-frame ones; the method was immunoSEQ multiplex PCR. The profile shows about 150,000 clones, about 85% of them singletons. The sample was PBMCs. The receptor was isolated from a young woman in good health and CMV-seronegative. The V and J genes are TRBV11-3 and TRBJ2-1; TRBD2 agrees at 8 bases. CDR3 protein: CASSKRTGGPYNEQFF. CDR3 bases: TGTGCCAGCAGCAAACGTACGGGGGGGCCATACAATGAGCAGTTCTTC.